The clone carrying this TCR beta chain was counted a single time. The V segment lost 5 bases and the J segment 7 bases; nucleotides outside the gene matches: 8. Germline V CDR1 and CDR2: KGHSH, LQKENI. The CDR3 runs 16 residues. These data come from a study of blood T cell repertoires in COVID-19. The wider study: From the United States, Italy and Spain came samples of acute and convalescent COVID-19.

The table came from immunoSEQ multiplex PCR; TCRdb's copy has only in-frame clones and leaves some out. The table records tens of thousands of clones, 88% of them present only once. The V call is TRBV18, the J call TRBJ1-6; 10 bases align to TRBD1. The material sequenced was peripheral blood. The receptor was isolated from a woman aged 80 or over with active COVID-19. Here the CDR3 DNA reads TGTGCCAGCTCAAAGACAGGGGGCCAGTTGAATTCACCCCTCCACTTT. Translated, it gives CASSKTGGQLNSPLHF. The complete variable domain, with remaining parts taken from reference TRBV18 and TRBJ1-6, reads NAGVMQNPRHLVRRRGQEARLRCSPMKGHSHVYWYRQLPEEGLKFMVYLQKENIIDESGMPKERFSAEFPKEGPSILRIQQVVRGDSAAYFCASSKTGGQLNSPLHFGNGTRLTVT.